The clone carrying this T cell receptor beta chain was recorded a few times. This entry comes from a study of blood T cell repertoires in COVID-19. The wider study: The analysed material was cDNA or gDNA that came from T cells, B-cell-depleted T cells, or PBMCs.

The CDR3 extends over 17 amino acids. Trimming cost V 0 bases and J 6 bases, with 18 bases left between them. Germline V gene lookup returns CDR1 LGHNA and CDR2 YSLEER. Enrollment of patients from Seattle took place during active infection, with longitudinal follow-up. The table came from immunoSEQ multiplex PCR; TCRdb's copy has only in-frame clones and leaves some out. The data hold about 220,000 clones, with approximately 85% observed a single time. Sample: peripheral blood. The rearrangement links TRBV4-3 to TRBJ1-5, with no clear D. This TCR came from a woman in her sixties or seventies with COVID-19, enrolled during active disease. CDR3: CASSQEISGRSGQPQHF. CDR3 coding DNA: TGCGCCAGCAGCCAAGAAATCTCGGGTAGGTCGGGTCAGCCCCAGCATTTT.